The clone carrying this T cell receptor beta chain came up once. The record originates from a study of blood T cell repertoires in COVID-19. The overall study: Sources were T cells, B-cell-depleted T cells, or PBMCs; the material itself was cDNA or gDNA.

TCRdb's table, derived via immunoSEQ multiplex PCR, lists solely in-frame clones and lacks some. The sample consists of around 200,000 clones, around 88% of them appearing once. Specimen: peripheral blood. This clonotype originated in a woman aged 45-59 years with acute or convalescent COVID-19.

The CDR3 sequence: CASSIAPGSSYEQYF. As DNA, the CDR3 is TGTGCCAGTAGTATAGCTCCGGGTTCCTCCTACGAGCAGTACTTC. The chain employs TRBV19 and TRBJ2-7; D unclear. Trimming shortened V by 1 base and J by 0 bases, and 10 bases separated the two germline ends. The CDR3 has 15 amino acids. Germline CDR1 reads LNHDA; CDR2 reads SQIVND (reference sequence).